This TCR beta chain appears in the sequencing data of a study of blood T cell repertoires in COVID-19. Here immunoSEQ multiplex PCR was the method, and the copy in TCRdb shows in-frame clones only, minus some. The sample lists 180,000 or so clones, over 65% seen once, with approximately 4.7% in the top ten. V was cut by 1 base and J by 2 bases, with 21 bases left in between. Germline loops: CDR1 SGHTA, CDR2 FQGNSA. CDR3 length: 19 residues. The chain joins TRBV7-2 to TRBJ2-1; perhaps TRBD2 as D (6 bases). The clonotype originates from a woman aged 50 to 60 who had recovered from COVID-19. The sample was PBMCs or T cells enriched from blood (not recorded which). CDR3 nucleotide sequence: TGTGCCAGCAGCTTAGACTTCTGGGGGGACTTCAAGACCTACAATGAGCAGTTCTTC. Its protein is CASSLDFWGDFKTYNEQFF. Filled out from reference TRBV7-2 and TRBJ2-1, the complete variable domain reads GAGVSQSPSNKVTEKGKDVELRCDPISGHTALYWYRQSLGQGLEFLIYFQGNSAPDKSGLPSDRFSAERTGGSVSTLTIQRTQQEDSAVYLCASSLDFWGDFKTYNEQFFGPGTRLTVL.